These 22 T cell receptor beta chains were all obtained from the same sample, sequenced in a study of blood T cell repertoires in COVID-19. Only in-frame clones appear in the TCRdb table, and some are missing; sequencing was by immunoSEQ multiplex PCR. The sample includes 150,000 to 200,000 clones, roughly nine tenths seen only once; the top ten take around 1.9%. The sample consisted of peripheral blood. The receptors derive from a man in his 70s with active or convalescent COVID-19.

The chain has TRBV29-1 and TRBJ2-3, with 7 nucleotides matching TRBD2. The CDR3 runs 13 residues. V was clipped by 7 bases and J by 4 bases; unmatched bases: 8. CDR1 is SQVTM, CDR2 ANQGSEA, per germline. CDR3 in DNA: TGCAGCGCCTCTACTAGCGAGGCAGATACGCAGTATTTT. Translated: CSASTSEADTQYF.

This rearrangement joins TRBV5-1 to TRBJ2-2; the match to TRBD2 covers 7 bases. The CDR3 is made up of 14 amino acids. V was clipped by 6 bases and J by 5 bases; unmatched bases: 7. The germline gives CDR1 SGHRS, CDR2 YFSETQ. DNA for the CDR3: TGCGCCAGCACGCCCCGGGAGGTAACCGGGGAGCTGTTTTTT. This sequence encodes CASTPREVTGELFF.

This clone was counted a few times. V is TRBV7-9 and J is TRBJ2-7; TRBD2 might be the D (6 bases). Germline assignment: CDR1 SEHNR and CDR2 FQNEAQ (reference sequence). The CDR3 loop spans 13 amino acids. Trimming shortened V by 7 bases and J by 9 bases, and 19 bases separated the two germline ends. In nucleotides, the CDR3 is TGTGCCAGCACCCAGCTTGTAGGGACTCCGCAGTACTTC. It is translated as CASTQLVGTPQYF.

The DNA of the CDR3 is TGTGCCAGCAGTTACTCGTCCCTAGCGGGGGTTCAGTATTTT. It yields the protein CASSYSSLAGVQYF. The gene calls are TRBV6-5 and TRBJ2-3, with 10 positions matching TRBD2. The CDR3 is made up of 14 amino acids. Germline CDR1 and CDR2: MNHEY and SVGAGI. Losses at the gene ends were 0 bases for V and 12 bases for J; bases not matched to a gene: 6.

This clone was detected a few times. J is TRBJ1-5 and V is TRBV2; D unresolved. V dropped 1 base and J dropped 5 bases, with 12 bases sitting between them. The CDR3 is 15 amino acids. Germline loops: CDR1 SNHLY, CDR2 FYNNEI. CDR3 region: CASSEGQNPYQPQHF. For the CDR3, the DNA is TGTGCCAGCAGTGAAGGGCAGAACCCTTATCAGCCCCAGCATTTT.

This clone was counted only a few times. The chain has TRBV6-2 or TRBV6-3 and TRBJ1-1, with D maybe TRBD1 (5 bases). V was pared by 5 bases and J by 7 bases, with 11 bases between. Germline V CDR1 and CDR2: MNHEY, SVGEGT. This CDR3 comprises 12 residues. CDR3 bases: TGTGCCAGCAGTCAGATCCAGGGTGAAGCTTTCTTT. Its translation is CASSQIQGEAFF.

This clone is a singleton in its sample. The rearrangement links TRBV19 to TRBJ2-2, with D perhaps matching TRBD2 (5 bases). The germline gives CDR1 LNHDA, CDR2 SQIVND (reference sequence). The CDR3 has 15 amino acids. V was pared by 5 bases and J by 4 bases, with 14 bases between. For the CDR3, the DNA is TGTGCCAGTAGTGTAGTGACTAAATCCACCGGGGAGCTGTTTTTT. This sequence encodes CASSVVTKSTGELFF.

This chain uses TRBV5-1 with TRBJ2-7; 8 bases line up with TRBD2. Germline CDR1 is SGHRS and CDR2 is YFSETQ. J lost 6 bases, V lost 3 bases, and 8 bases had no gene match. The length of the CDR3 is 14 residues. The CDR3 DNA is TGCGCCAGCAGCTACGGGGGGGTATTCTCCGAGCAGTACTTC. Translation gives CASSYGGVFSEQYF.

This clone came up a few times. This chain uses TRBV7-6 with TRBJ2-7; 8 bases map to TRBD2. Trimming cost V 0 bases and J 2 bases; bases outside gene matches: 12. CDR1 is SGHVS and CDR2 is FNYEAQ in the germline V gene. This CDR3 has 18 amino acids. The CDR3 sequence is CASSLASTSGKFPYEQYF. The CDR3 DNA reads as TGTGCCAGCAGCTTAGCGTCCACTAGCGGAAAATTCCCCTACGAGCAGTACTTC.

The rearrangement links TRBV3-1 (or the pseudogene TRBV3-2) to TRBJ1-2; 8 bases align to TRBD1. V was clipped by 1 base and J by 1 base; unmatched bases: 2. CDR3 size: 15 residues. Germline lookup yields CDR1 LGHDT and CDR2 YNNKEL (reference sequence). In DNA, the CDR3 is TGTGCCAGCAGCCAAGCCGGACAGGGTAACTATGGCTACACCTTC. This sequence encodes CASSQAGQGNYGYTF.

The V gene is TRBV5-6, the J gene TRBJ1-6, with 9 positions matching TRBD1. CDR3 length: 17 residues. With 4 bases clipped from V and 6 bases from J, the junction kept 11 bases outside the gene matches. Per germline, CDR1 SGHDT and CDR2 YYEEEE. CDR3 DNA: TGTGCCAGCAGCCCCTGGTCTCTGGGACAGGGTAATTCACCCCTCCACTTT. As protein: CASSPWSLGQGNSPLHF.

The chain joins TRBV28 to TRBJ2-5, with TRBD2 identical over 14 bases. The germline CDR1 and CDR2 sequences are MDHEN and SYDVKM. The CDR3 is made up of 13 amino acids. The junction had 1 base not matched to a gene; V was cut back by 8 bases and J by 5 bases. The CDR3 spells CASRTSGRETQYF. CDR3 DNA sequence: TGTGCCAGCCGGACTAGCGGGAGGGAGACCCAGTACTTC.

This chain uses TRBV18 with TRBJ2-3; TRBD1 aligns across 10 bases. CDR3 length equals 18 residues. With 5 bases clipped from V and 1 base from J, the junction kept 12 bases outside the gene matches. CDR1 KGHSH and CDR2 LQKENI come from the germline V gene. The CDR3 here is CASSSRFGTGAGTDTQYF. The CDR3 bases are TGTGCCAGCTCATCCCGCTTTGGGACAGGGGCGGGCACAGATACGCAGTATTTT.

The rearrangement uses TRBV6-2 or TRBV6-3 and TRBJ2-3, with a possible D match to TRBD2 (5 bases). CDR1 and CDR2 (germline): MNHEY, SVGEGT. The CDR3 runs to 16 residues. Trimming left V 2 bases short and J 6 bases short, with 18 bases between. The CDR3 bases are TGTGCCAGCAGTTACCATAGCGCCCCAACAGTGGATACGCAGTATTTT. Its translation: CASSYHSAPTVDTQYF.

Only one count was recorded for this clone. The chain's CDR3 is CASSAGLTFNEQFF. DNA for the CDR3: TGTGCCAGCAGTGCAGGGTTGACATTCAATGAGCAGTTCTTC. The chain combines TRBV6-6 with TRBJ2-1; tentative D call: TRBD1 (5 bases). V was cut by 5 bases and J by 6 bases, with 14 bases left in between. The V gene's germline CDR1 is MNHNY and CDR2 SVGAGI (reference sequence). The CDR3 runs 14 residues.

The chain has TRBV6-5 and TRBJ1-2; 7 nucleotides agree with TRBD1. Germline V CDR1 and CDR2: MNHEY, SVGAGI. The CDR3 is made up of 15 amino acids. J was trimmed by 1 base and V by 5 bases; bases with no gene match: 7. CDR3 region: CASSPRQGNNYGYTF. Written as DNA, the CDR3 is TGTGCCAGCAGTCCACGACAGGGTAATAACTATGGCTACACCTTC.

V and J are TRBV29-1 and TRBJ2-7, with TRBD1 identical over 11 bases. The CDR3 totals 13 residues. Trimming took 5 bases from V and 5 from J; bases not matched to a gene: 5. Germline-derived CDR1 and CDR2 are SQVTM and ANQGSEA. CDR3 sequence (DNA): TGCAGCGTTTTCGGACAGGGGGCCAACGAGCAGTACTTC. Encoded protein: CSVFGQGANEQYF.

This clone appeared once. This chain links TRBV28 with TRBJ1-4; D is undetermined. With 2 bases removed from V and 8 bases from J, the gap between germline ends came to 9 bases. The CDR3 length is 13 residues. CDR1 is MDHEN, CDR2 SYDVKM, per germline. CDR3 loop: CASSLSTSEKLFF. CDR3 DNA: TGTGCCAGCAGTTTAAGTACTTCCGAAAAACTGTTTTTT.

This clone was found once. The chain uses TRBV2 and TRBJ1-2; maybe TRBD1 (6 bases). The CDR3 covers 13 residues. Germline lookup yields CDR1 SNHLY and CDR2 FYNNEI. V was shortened by 5 bases and J by 4 bases, with 11 bases between the two germline ends. CDR3 sequence reads: CASSRDNPYGYTF. DNA of the CDR3: TGTGCCAGCAGTCGGGACAACCCCTATGGCTACACCTTC.

This chain links TRBV7-6 with TRBJ1-2, with D perhaps TRBD1 (5 bases). There are 10 residues in the CDR3. CDR1 and CDR2 (germline): SGHVS, FNYEAQ. V was clipped by 10 bases and J by 6 bases, with 9 bases between them. The CDR3 reads CAIDRNGYTF. In DNA form, the CDR3 reads TGTGCCATAGACAGAAATGGCTACACCTTC. The full variable domain, rest sourced from reference TRBV7-6 and TRBJ1-2, is GAGVSQSPRYKVTKRGQDVALRCDPISGHVSLYWYRQALGQGPEFLTYFNYEAQQDKSGLPNDRFSAERPEGSISTLTIQRTEQRDSAMYRCAIDRNGYTFGSGTRLTVV.

This clone was seen a single time. The rearrangement uses TRBV7-2 and TRBJ1-1; 7 bases agree with TRBD1. The V segment lost 6 bases and the J segment 1 base; nucleotides outside the gene matches: 11. CDR1 and CDR2 (germline): SGHTA, FQGNSA. This CDR3 has 16 residues. For the CDR3, the DNA is TGTGCCAGCAGTTCCCGAATGGGACAGCAGAACACTGAAGCTTTCTTT. Protein product: CASSSRMGQQNTEAFF.

The rearrangement links TRBV5-8 to TRBJ1-2; D ambiguous. V lost 2 bases and J 0 bases, leaving 8 bases between the germline ends. The CDR3 sequence is 14 residues long. Germline V gene data show CDR1 as SGHTS and CDR2 as YDEGEE. For the CDR3, the DNA is TGTGCCAGCAGCTTTCCCTCAGCTAACTATGGCTACACCTTC. It is translated as CASSFPSANYGYTF.